The T cell receptor (beta chain) under discussion was sequenced for a study of blood T cell repertoires in COVID-19. Sequencing was performed with immunoSEQ multiplex PCR; in TCRdb, only in-frame clones are kept and a portion is missing. In the table there are 250,000 to 300,000 clones, about 91% of which are singletons. Germline V gene data show CDR1 as SGHDN and CDR2 as FVKESK. V lost 5 bases and J lost 8; bases outside the gene matches: 10. The CDR3 is 16 residues long. This TCR was sampled from a woman aged 60-75 years with acute or convalescent COVID-19. The sequenced sample consisted of peripheral blood. The chain uses TRBV14 and TRBJ2-1; 12 nucleotides line up with TRBD2. In nucleotides, the CDR3 is TGTGCCAGCAGCTCGTCGACTAGCGGGAGTTTCTATGAGCAGTTCTTC. The encoded protein is CASSSSTSGSFYEQFF.